Below, 9 T cell receptor beta chains from the same sample are listed, as sequenced in a study of blood T cell repertoires in COVID-19. Assay used: immunoSEQ multiplex PCR; TCRdb lists only in-frame clones, some missing. The sample shows about 110,000 clones, roughly 87% of them seen only once. Sequencing was performed on peripheral blood. The receptors shown here come from a human donor in a cohort sampled during active COVID-19.

With respect to this clone: Other nucleotide sequences in the sample specify the same CDR3. This sequence joins TRBV3-1 (or the pseudogene TRBV3-2) and TRBJ1-2; D uncertain. CDR1 LGHDT and CDR2 YNNKEL come from the germline V gene (reference sequence). CDR3 length: 13 amino acids. V lost 1 base and J lost 5, with 8 bases in between. CDR3 sequence reads: CASSQGTGYGYTF. The CDR3 DNA reads as TGTGCCAGCAGCCAAGGTACCGGTTATGGCTACACCTTC.

V and J are TRBV29-1 and TRBJ2-3; no reliable D call. Trimming took off 6 bases at V and 0 bases at J, with 13 bases between the two ends. The CDR3 runs to 14 residues. Germline lookup yields CDR1 SQVTM and CDR2 ANQGSEA. The CDR3 coding sequence is TGCAGCGTAACTAAACACGGTAGCACAGATACGCAGTATTTT. This gives the protein CSVTKHGSTDTQYF.

The V gene is TRBV5-6, the J gene TRBJ1-6; TRBD1 matches at 7 bases. Germline CDR1 SGHDT, CDR2 YYEEEE. CDR3 length: 14 amino acids. Unmatched junction bases numbered 5, after V lost 2 bases and J lost 9 bases. CDR3 protein: CASSFQGVGSPLHF. In nucleotides, the CDR3 is TGTGCCAGCAGCTTCCAGGGGGTCGGTTCACCCCTCCACTTT.

The chain combines TRBV6-7 with TRBJ1-3, with 9 bases that match TRBD1. TRBV6-7 is noted as an ORF with a role that remains uncertain. J gave up 6 bases and V 2 bases, and 8 bases lay outside the gene matches. The CDR3 covers 16 residues. Written as DNA, the CDR3 is TGTGCCAGCAGTTACCCCCTGGACAGGGGAAAAAACACCATATATTTT. It yields the protein CASSYPLDRGKNTIYF.

This chain links TRBV4-2 with TRBJ2-7; the D gene is possibly TRBD1 (6 bases). Trimming left V 0 bases short and J 3 bases short, with 12 bases between. CDR3 length: 15 residues. CDR1 and CDR2 from the germline V gene are LGHNA and YNFKEQ. CDR3 in DNA: TGTGCCAGCAGCCAAGAAAGAACAGGGAACTACGAGCAGTACTTC. Its translation is CASSQERTGNYEQYF.

This clone was counted a single time. The chain recombines TRBV12-5 with TRBJ2-2; the D is unclear. V was clipped by 4 bases and J by 5 bases, with 8 bases between them. The CDR3 length is 13 residues. CDR1 is LGHNT and CDR2 is FRNRAP in the germline V gene. CDR3 sequence reads: CASGSDTTGELFF. In DNA, the CDR3 is TGTGCTAGTGGTTCCGACACAACCGGGGAGCTGTTTTTT.

The chain couples TRBV28 to TRBJ1-2; D might be TRBD1 (5 bases). V gave up 7 bases and J gave up 5 bases, with 17 bases separating them. Per the germline V gene, CDR1 is MDHEN and CDR2 is SYDVKM. CDR3 length: 14 amino acids. CDR3 bases: TGTGCCAGCAAGTACCTGGGGCAGACATATGGCTACACCTTC. Its translation is CASKYLGQTYGYTF.

This chain connects TRBV12-3 or TRBV12-4 to TRBJ2-2; D is ambiguous. V lost 3 bases, J lost 1 base, and 3 bases lay in between. The CDR3 loop spans 13 amino acids. The CDR3 DNA follows: TGTGCCAGCAGTTTCGGGAACACCGGGGAGCTGTTTTTT. Translating gives CASSFGNTGELFF.

J is TRBJ1-1 and V is TRBV2, with D uncertain. The CDR3 loop spans 15 amino acids. The germline CDR1 and CDR2 sequences are SNHLY and FYNNEI. V was cut by 6 bases and J by 3 bases, with 17 bases left in between. The CDR3 sequence: CASSYDGVRDTEAFF. Written as DNA, the CDR3 is TGTGCCAGCAGCTATGATGGGGTGAGGGACACTGAAGCTTTCTTT.